Listed below are T cell receptor beta chains from one sample, sequenced in a study of blood T cell repertoires in COVID-19. TCRdb's table, derived via immunoSEQ multiplex PCR, lists solely in-frame clones and lacks some. The table records 390,000 or so clones, 89% of them present only once. The specimen sequenced was peripheral blood. The receptors originated from a woman under 40 with COVID-19, enrolled during active disease. The CDR3 runs from the conserved cysteine through the conserved F or W. D genes are given only for firm matches. Not every row has a clone size; where given, it reads once, few, many or a size class.

clone_size j_call v_call cdr3_length d_call cdr3_aa cdr3_nt
. TRBJ2-7 TRBV14 15 . CASSQGSGINYEQYF TGTGCCAGCAGCCAAGGCTCAGGGATAAACTACGAGCAGTACTTC
. TRBJ1-5 TRBV7-9 13 . CASSVEAGLPQHF TGTGCCAGCAGCGTCGAAGCAGGGTTACCCCAGCATTTT
. TRBJ1-5 TRBV6-2/TRBV6-3 15 . CASSSSGGSNQPQHF TGTGCCAGCAGTTCATCCGGGGGTAGCAATCAGCCCCAGCATTTT
few TRBJ2-5 TRBV11-2 16 TRBD2 CASSYGAAGGRETQYF TGTGCCAGCAGCTACGGGGCGGCGGGGGGAAGGGAGACCCAGTACTTC
. TRBJ1-4 TRBV4-3 15 TRBD1 CASSQGQGDWEKLFF TGCGCCAGCAGCCAGGGACAGGGTGATTGGGAAAAACTGTTTTTT
. TRBJ2-5 TRBV12-3/TRBV12-4 11 . CASSRQETQYF TGTGCCAGCAGTCGTCAAGAGACCCAGTACTTC
. TRBJ2-1 TRBV4-1 17 TRBD2 CASSQGLAGGAPNEQFF TGCGCCAGCAGCCAGGGACTAGCGGGAGGGGCCCCCAATGAGCAGTTCTTC
. TRBJ1-5 TRBV6-1 16 . CASSGGGCGGNQPQHF TGTGCCAGCAGTGGGGGGGGGTGTGGTGGCAATCAGCCCCAGCATTTT
once TRBJ2-3 TRBV7-6 16 TRBD2 CASSLLAGGSTDTQYF TGTGCCAGCAGCTTATTAGCGGGGGGGAGCACAGATACGCAGTATTTT
few TRBJ2-2 TRBV6-5 14 TRBD1 CASRTTGGTGELFF TGTGCCAGCCGGACCACAGGGGGCACCGGGGAGCTGTTTTTT
. TRBJ1-5 TRBV18 13 . CASSPSVNQPQHF TGTGCCAGCTCACCGTCTGTAAATCAGCCCCAGCATTTT
. TRBJ2-5 TRBV29-1 15 TRBD2 CSAYPGDSGGETQYF TGCAGCGCGTACCCCGGGGATAGCGGGGGGGAGACCCAGTACTTC
. TRBJ2-7 TRBV5-6 16 TRBD1 CASSLFFWDRVGEQYF TGTGCCAGCAGCTTGTTTTTTTGGGACAGGGTTGGCGAGCAGTACTTC
. TRBJ2-5 TRBV3-1/TRBV3-2 15 TRBD2 CASSLPGGGQETQYF TGTGCCAGCAGCCTCCCCGGGGGGGGACAAGAGACCCAGTACTTC
. TRBJ2-1 TRBV3-1/TRBV3-2 11 . CASSLFNEQFF TGTGCCAGCAGCTTATTTAATGAGCAGTTCTTC
. TRBJ1-1 TRBV28 13 . CASRVPGYTEAFF TGTGCCAGCAGAGTACCAGGCTACACTGAAGCTTTCTTT
. TRBJ1-6 TRBV6-5 14 TRBD1 CASSPTGADSPLHF TGTGCCAGCAGTCCTACAGGGGCGGATTCACCCCTCCACTTT
once TRBJ2-1 TRBV14 13 TRBD2 CASSQGLGVEQFF TGTGCCAGCAGCCAGGGACTAGGGGTTGAGCAGTTCTTC
. TRBJ2-5 TRBV18 17 . CASSPGGSLQARETQYF TGTGCCAGCTCACCAGGCGGCAGCTTACAAGCGAGAGAGACCCAGTACTTC
. TRBJ2-1 TRBV7-9 18 TRBD2 CASSTSGRAYGRYNEQFF TGTGCCAGCAGCACGAGCGGGAGGGCCTATGGCCGCTACAATGAGCAGTTCTTC
. TRBJ2-5 TRBV7-9 14 . CASSLDTGQETQYF TGTGCCAGCAGCTTAGATACAGGCCAAGAGACCCAGTACTTC
. TRBJ2-6 TRBV10-3 17 . CAISESGSAGGANVLTF TGTGCCATCAGTGAGTCAGGGAGCGCGGGGGGGGCCAACGTCCTGACTTTC
. TRBJ2-3 TRBV5-4 15 TRBD1 CASSLGTGVFDTQYF TGTGCCAGCAGCCTCGGGACAGGGGTATTTGATACGCAGTATTTT
. TRBJ1-6 TRBV10-3 17 . CAISDVSVMGSGSPLHF TGTGCCATCAGTGATGTATCAGTTATGGGCTCTGGTTCACCCCTCCACTTT
. TRBJ2-7 TRBV29-1 13 . CSAIPQGDYEQYF TGCAGCGCCATACCACAGGGTGACTACGAGCAGTACTTC
. TRBJ1-6 TRBV7-2 16 . CASSPRELSYNSPLHF TGTGCCAGCAGCCCAAGGGAGCTCTCCTATAATTCACCCCTCCACTTT
. TRBJ2-3 TRBV10-2 16 TRBD2 CASSPPRRGSTDTQYF TGCGCCAGCAGCCCCCCAAGGCGCGGGAGTACAGATACGCAGTATTTT
. TRBJ1-3 TRBV7-2 13 . CASSSLLGNTIYF TGTGCCAGCAGCTCCCTTTTGGGAAACACCATATATTTT
. TRBJ2-2 TRBV6-5 14 . CASSEGERTGELFF TGTGCCAGCTCGGAAGGGGAACGCACCGGGGAGCTGTTTTTT
few TRBJ1-6 TRBV10-1 12 . CASGHNNSPLHF TGCGCCAGCGGACACAATAATTCACCCCTCCACTTT
. TRBJ2-1 TRBV7-2 17 TRBD2 CASSPRLAGELYNEQFF TGTGCCAGCAGCCCGCGACTAGCGGGGGAGCTTTACAATGAGCAGTTCTTC
. TRBJ1-2 TRBV10-3 14 . CAISPGDINYGYTF TGTGCCATCAGCCCAGGGGATATTAACTATGGCTACACCTTC
. TRBJ2-7 TRBV7-9 16 . CASSSSRRLSSYEQYF TGTGCCAGCAGCTCCTCGCGCCGTTTGAGCTCCTACGAGCAGTACTTC